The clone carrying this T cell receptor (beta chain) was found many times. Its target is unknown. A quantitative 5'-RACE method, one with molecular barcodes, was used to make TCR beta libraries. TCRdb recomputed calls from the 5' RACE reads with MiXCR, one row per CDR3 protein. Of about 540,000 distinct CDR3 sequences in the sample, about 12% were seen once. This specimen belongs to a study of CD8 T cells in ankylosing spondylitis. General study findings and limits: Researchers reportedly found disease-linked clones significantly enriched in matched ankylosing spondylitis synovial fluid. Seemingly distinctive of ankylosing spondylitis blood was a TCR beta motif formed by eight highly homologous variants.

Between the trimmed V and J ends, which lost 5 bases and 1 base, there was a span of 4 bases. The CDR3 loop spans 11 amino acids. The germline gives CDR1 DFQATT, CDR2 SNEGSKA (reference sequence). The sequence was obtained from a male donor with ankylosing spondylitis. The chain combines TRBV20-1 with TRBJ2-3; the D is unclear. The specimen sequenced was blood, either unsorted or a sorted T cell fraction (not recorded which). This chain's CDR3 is CSASRTDTQYF. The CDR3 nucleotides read TGCAGTGCTTCCCGCACAGATACGCAGTATTTT.